Included here is one T cell receptor (beta chain) sequence, with context. The antigen is unknown. The sample is drawn from a study of T-cell reconstitution after alpha-beta-depleted transplantation in children. As it was prepared, the TCRbeta library received unique molecular identifiers. TCRdb reanalysed the PCR reads using MiXCR and keeps one entry per CDR3 protein. The sample lists some 200,000 distinct CDR3 sequences; about 7% were seen once. Overall study findings and caveats: Two months or so post-transplant, alpha-beta T cells reportedly derived from several hundred expanded graft clones. The study traced high day-60 TCRbeta diversity in some patients to surviving recipient T cells and thymic progenitors. After one year, T-cell counts and TCRbeta diversity mostly came from new T cells.

Source: PBMCs, taken before TCRalphabeta/CD19-depleted stem cell transplant. The sequence was obtained from a boy under 10 years old with acute lymphoblastic leukemia, due to receive a stem cell transplant.

The CDR3 loop is CASSLTGALLVGDEQYF. CDR3 DNA sequence: TGTGCCAGCAGCTTAACGGGGGCTTTACTCGTGGGGGACGAGCAGTACTTC. The chain is built from TRBV7-9 and TRBJ2-7; D possibly uses TRBD1 or TRBD2 (6 bases each). Trimming left V 2 bases short and J 5 bases short, with 22 bases between. The CDR3 runs 17 residues. Germline CDR1 SEHNR, CDR2 FQNEAQ (reference sequence).